This T cell receptor (beta chain) was observed in a study of beta chain features in type 1 diabetes. Investigators reverse transcribed all isolated RNA, so they sequenced expressed TCRB transcripts. TCRdb's copy holds only in-frame clones and misses some; the assay was immunoSEQ multiplex PCR. The sample has 970,000 or so clones, 17% seen once. CDR3 length equals 14 residues. Trimming stripped 2 bases from V and 3 bases from J, with 11 bases between. The germline gives CDR1 SGHVS, CDR2 FQNEAQ. Sample: naive CD4+ T cells from blood. The chain combines TRBV7-8 with TRBJ2-7; a possible D gene is TRBD1 (6 bases). The TCR was taken from a woman aged 18 to 35 in good health. The CDR3 DNA reads as TGTGCCAGCAGCTTATCCGGGACAAGCTACGAGCAGTACTTC. This codes for CASSLSGTSYEQYF.